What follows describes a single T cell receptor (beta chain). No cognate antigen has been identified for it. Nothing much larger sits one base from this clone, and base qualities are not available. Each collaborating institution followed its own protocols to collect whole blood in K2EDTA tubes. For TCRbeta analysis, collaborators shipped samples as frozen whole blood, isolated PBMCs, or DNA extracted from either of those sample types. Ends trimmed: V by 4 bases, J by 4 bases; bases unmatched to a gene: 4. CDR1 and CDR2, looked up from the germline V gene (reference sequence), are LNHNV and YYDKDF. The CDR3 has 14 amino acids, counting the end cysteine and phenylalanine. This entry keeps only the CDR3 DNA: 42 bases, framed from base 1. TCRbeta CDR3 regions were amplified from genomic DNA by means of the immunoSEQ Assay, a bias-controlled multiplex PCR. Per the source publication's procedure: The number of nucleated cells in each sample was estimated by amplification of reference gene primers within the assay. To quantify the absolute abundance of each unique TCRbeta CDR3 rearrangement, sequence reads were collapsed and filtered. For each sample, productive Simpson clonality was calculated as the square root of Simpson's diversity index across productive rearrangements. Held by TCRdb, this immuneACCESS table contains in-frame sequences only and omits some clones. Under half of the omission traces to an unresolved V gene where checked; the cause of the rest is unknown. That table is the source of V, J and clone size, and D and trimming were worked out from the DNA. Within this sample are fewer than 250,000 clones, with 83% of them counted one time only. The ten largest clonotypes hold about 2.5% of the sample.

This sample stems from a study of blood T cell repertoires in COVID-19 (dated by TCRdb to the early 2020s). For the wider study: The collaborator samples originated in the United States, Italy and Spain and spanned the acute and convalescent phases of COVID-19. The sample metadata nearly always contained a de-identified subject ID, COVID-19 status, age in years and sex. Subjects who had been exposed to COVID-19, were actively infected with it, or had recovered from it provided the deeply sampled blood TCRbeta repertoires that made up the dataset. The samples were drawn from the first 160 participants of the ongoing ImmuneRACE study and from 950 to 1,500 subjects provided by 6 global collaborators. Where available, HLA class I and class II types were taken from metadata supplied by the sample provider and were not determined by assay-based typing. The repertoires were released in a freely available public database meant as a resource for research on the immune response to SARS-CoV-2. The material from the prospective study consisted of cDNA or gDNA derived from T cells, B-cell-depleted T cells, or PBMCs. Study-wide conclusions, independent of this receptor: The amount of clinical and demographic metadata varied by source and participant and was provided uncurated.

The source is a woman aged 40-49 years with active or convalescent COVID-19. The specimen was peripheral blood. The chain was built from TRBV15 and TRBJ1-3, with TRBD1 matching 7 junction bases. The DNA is TGTGCCACCAGCACCAGAGGGGGCGGAAACACCATATATTTT. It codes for CATSTRGGGNTIYF.